This T cell receptor (beta chain) appears in the sequencing data of a study of T cells expressing NK-cell markers. Across the study: The authors derived TCR beta repertoires from sorted CD3+CD56+NKG2C+, CD3+CD56+NKG2C- and CD3+CD56-NKG2C+ T cells. Findings and limits, study-wide: Dominance of the CD3+CD56-NKG2C+ fraction by these clonotypes also held in a few donors.

TCRdb reprocessed the 5' RACE reads and reports one entry per CDR3 protein, with no DNA. The sample table includes approximately 440,000 distinct CDR3 sequences. Notes on this clonotype: Antigen: not known.

Germline V gene sequence: CDR1 SGHRS, CDR2 YFSETQ. The CDR3 loop spans 13 amino acids. Sequencing used blood T cells: a sorted CD56 or NKG2C T cell subset, CD4+ or CD8+ T cells, or bulk PBMC T cells (not recorded which). The chain carries TRBV5-1 and TRBJ2-7; TCRdb returns TRBD1, unconfirmable since there is no DNA. The sequence was collected from a woman between 50 and 59 years old in good health. The CDR3 protein is CASKGDRAYEQYF.